This TCR beta chain was sequenced in a study of breast tumors, draining lymph nodes, adjacent tissues. Findings and limits, study-wide: Tumor repertoires ranked between lymph nodes and nontumor tissue in diversity, with V and J gene preferences.

A single record per CDR3 protein comes from TCRdb applying MiXCR to the multiplex PCR reads. The repertoire holds around 170,000 distinct CDR3 sequences, approximately 33% seen once, with about 4.5% in the top ten. Samples came from axillary lymph nodes draining the breast cancer. About this clonotype: The antigen remains unidentified. It may be a read error: a sequence one base away is much more abundant.

Germline values: CDR1 DFQATT, CDR2 SNEGSKA (reference sequence). The CDR3 has 14 amino acids. The receptor was isolated from a female donor with breast cancer. Some clones in this sample may be carry-over from other donors' samples. The sequencing input was axillary lymph node tissue. The chain carries TRBV20-1 and TRBJ2-1; a possible D gene is TRBD2 (7 bases). The CDR3 nucleotides are TGCGGTCCGGGGGGCGGGAGCTCCTACAATGAGCAGTTCTTC. The encoded protein is CGPGGGSSYNEQFF.